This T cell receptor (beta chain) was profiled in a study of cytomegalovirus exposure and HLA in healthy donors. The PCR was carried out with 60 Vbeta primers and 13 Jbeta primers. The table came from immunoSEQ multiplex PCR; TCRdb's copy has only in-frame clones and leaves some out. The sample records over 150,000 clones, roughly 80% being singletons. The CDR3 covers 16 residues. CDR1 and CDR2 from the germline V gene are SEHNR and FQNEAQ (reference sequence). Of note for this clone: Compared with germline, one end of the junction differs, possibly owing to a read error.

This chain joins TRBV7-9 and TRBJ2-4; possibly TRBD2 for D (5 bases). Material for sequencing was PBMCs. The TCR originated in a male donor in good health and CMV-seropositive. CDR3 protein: CASSRATILAKNSQYF. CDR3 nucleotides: TGTGCCAGCAGTCGTGCTACTATCCTAGCCAAAAACAGTCAGTACTTC.